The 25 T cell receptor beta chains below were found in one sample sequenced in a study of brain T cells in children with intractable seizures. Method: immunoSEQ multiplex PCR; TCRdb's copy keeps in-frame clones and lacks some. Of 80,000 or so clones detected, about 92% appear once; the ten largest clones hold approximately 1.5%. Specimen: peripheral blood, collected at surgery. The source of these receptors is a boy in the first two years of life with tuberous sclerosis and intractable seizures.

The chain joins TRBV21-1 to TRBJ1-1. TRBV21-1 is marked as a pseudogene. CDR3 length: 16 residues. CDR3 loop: CAKRLGGRHNNTEAFF. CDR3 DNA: TGTGCCAAACGCCTGGGGGGGCGCCATAATAACACTGAAGCTTTCTTT.

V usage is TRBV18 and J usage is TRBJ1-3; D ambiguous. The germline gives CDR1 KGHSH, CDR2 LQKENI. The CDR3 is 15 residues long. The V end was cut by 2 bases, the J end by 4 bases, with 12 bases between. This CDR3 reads CASSPSDFSGNTIYF. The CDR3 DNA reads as TGTGCCAGCTCACCATCAGATTTTTCCGGAAACACCATATATTTT.

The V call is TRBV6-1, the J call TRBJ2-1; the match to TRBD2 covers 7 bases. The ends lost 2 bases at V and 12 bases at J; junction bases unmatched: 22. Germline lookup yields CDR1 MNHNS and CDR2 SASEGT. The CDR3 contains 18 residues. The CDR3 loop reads CASSESVAGEPFRLGQFF. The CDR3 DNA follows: TGTGCCAGCAGTGAATCGGTCGCGGGAGAACCTTTCAGGCTTGGGCAGTTCTTC.

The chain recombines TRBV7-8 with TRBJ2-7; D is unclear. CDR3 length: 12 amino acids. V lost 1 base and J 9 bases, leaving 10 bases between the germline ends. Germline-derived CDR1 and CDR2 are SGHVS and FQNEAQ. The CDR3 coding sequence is TGTGCCAGCAGCTTAGAAGGTCCAGTGCAGTACTTC. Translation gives CASSLEGPVQYF.

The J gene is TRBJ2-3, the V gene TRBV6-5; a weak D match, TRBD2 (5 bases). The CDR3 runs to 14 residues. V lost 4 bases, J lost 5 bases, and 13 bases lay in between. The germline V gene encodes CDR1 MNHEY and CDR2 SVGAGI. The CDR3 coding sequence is TGTGCCAGCAGTTCCTACGAAAGCGGAGATACGCAGTATTTT. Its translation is CASSSYESGDTQYF.

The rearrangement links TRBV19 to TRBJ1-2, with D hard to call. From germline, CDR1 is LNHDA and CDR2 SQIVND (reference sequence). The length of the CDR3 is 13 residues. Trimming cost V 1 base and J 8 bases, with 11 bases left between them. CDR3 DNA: TGTGCCAGTAGTATAGGTTTTGGGGTAGGCTACACCTTC. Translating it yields CASSIGFGVGYTF.

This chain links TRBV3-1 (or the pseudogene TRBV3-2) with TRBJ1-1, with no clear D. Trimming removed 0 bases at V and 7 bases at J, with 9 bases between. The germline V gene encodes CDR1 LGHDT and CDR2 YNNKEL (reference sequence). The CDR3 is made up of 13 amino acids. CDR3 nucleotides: TGTGCCAGCAGCCAAGAAGGCGGCGATGAAGCTTTCTTT. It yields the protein CASSQEGGDEAFF.

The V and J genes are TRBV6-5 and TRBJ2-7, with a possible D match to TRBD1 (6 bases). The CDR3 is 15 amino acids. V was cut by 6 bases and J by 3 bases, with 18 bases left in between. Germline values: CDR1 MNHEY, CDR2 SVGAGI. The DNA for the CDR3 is TGTGCCAGCAGCGCCGGGACAATGGGGAACTACGAGCAGTACTTC. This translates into CASSAGTMGNYEQYF.

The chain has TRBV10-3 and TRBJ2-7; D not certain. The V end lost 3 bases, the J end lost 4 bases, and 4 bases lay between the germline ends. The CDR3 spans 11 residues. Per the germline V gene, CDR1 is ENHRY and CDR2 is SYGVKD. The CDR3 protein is CAISENYEQYF. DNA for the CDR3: TGTGCCATCAGTGAAAATTACGAGCAGTACTTC.

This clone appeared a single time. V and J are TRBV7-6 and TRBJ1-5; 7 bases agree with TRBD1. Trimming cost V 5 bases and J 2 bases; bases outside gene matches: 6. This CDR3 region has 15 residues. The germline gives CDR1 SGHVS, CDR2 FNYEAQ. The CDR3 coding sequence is TGTGCCAGCAGCCTTACAGGGGAGGGCAATCAGCCCCAGCATTTT. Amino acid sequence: CASSLTGEGNQPQHF.

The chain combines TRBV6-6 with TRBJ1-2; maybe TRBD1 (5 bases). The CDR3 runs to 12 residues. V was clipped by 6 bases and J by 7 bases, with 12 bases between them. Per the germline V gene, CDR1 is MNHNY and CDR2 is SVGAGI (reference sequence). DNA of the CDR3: TGTGCCAGCAGCGCAGGGATACCTGGCTACACCTTC. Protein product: CASSAGIPGYTF.

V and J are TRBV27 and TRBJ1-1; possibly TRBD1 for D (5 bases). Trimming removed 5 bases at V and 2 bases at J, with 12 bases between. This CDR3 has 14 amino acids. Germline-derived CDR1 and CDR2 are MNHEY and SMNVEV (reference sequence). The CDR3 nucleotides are TGTGCCAGCAGTACTAGGGACTCTAACACTGAAGCTTTCTTT. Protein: CASSTRDSNTEAFF.

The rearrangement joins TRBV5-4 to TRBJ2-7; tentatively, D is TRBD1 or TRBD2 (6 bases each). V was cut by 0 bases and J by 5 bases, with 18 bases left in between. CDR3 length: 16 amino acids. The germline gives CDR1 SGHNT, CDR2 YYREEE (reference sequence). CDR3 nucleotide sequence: TGTGCCAGCAGCTTGGGTCCGGGGGCCTCAGAGGACGAGCAGTACTTC. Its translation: CASSLGPGASEDEQYF.

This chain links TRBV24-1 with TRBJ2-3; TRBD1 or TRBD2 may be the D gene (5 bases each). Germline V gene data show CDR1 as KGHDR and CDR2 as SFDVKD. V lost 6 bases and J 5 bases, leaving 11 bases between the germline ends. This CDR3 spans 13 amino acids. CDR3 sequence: CATSWGWKDTQYF. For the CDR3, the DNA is TGTGCCACCAGTTGGGGGTGGAAAGATACGCAGTATTTT.

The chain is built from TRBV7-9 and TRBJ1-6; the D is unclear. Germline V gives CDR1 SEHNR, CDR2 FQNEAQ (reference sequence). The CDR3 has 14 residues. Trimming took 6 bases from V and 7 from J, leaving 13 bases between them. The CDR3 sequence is CASRRGSLNSPLHF. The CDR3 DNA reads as TGTGCCAGCAGGAGAGGGAGCTTAAATTCACCCCTCCACTTT. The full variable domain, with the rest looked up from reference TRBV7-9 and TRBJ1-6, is DTGVSQNPRHKITKRGQNVTFRCDPISEHNRLYWYRQTLGQGPEFLTYFQNEAQLEKSRLLSDRFSAERPKGSFSTLEIQRTEQGDSAMYLCASRRGSLNSPLHFGNGTRLTVT.

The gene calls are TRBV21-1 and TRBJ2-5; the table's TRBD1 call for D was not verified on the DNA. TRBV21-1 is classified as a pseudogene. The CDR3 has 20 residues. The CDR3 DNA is TGTGCCAGCAGCAAAGTAAATCAGGGGTTTTCGGGACGAAGGCAAGAGACCCAGTACTTC. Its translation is CASSKVNQGFSGRRQETQYF.

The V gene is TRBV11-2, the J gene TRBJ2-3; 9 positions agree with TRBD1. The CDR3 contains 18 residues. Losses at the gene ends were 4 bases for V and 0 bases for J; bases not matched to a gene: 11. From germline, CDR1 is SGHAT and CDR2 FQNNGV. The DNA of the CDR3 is TGTGCCAGCAGCTCTTATGCGGGGACAGGGCCGAGCACAGATACGCAGTATTTT. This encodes CASSSYAGTGPSTDTQYF.

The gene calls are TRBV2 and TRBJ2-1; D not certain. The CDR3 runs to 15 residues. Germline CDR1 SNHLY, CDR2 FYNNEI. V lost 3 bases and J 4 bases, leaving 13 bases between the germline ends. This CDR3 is CASSEARYIYNEQFF. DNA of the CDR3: TGTGCCAGCAGTGAGGCTAGATATATATACAATGAGCAGTTCTTC.

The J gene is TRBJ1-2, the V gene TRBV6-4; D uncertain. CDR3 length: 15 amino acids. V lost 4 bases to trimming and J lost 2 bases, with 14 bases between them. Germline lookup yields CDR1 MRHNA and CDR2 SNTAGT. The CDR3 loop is CASSGAGQENYGYTF. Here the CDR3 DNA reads TGTGCCAGCAGTGGAGCCGGGCAGGAGAACTATGGCTACACCTTC.

CDR3 sequence (DNA): TGTGCAAGTCGCTTTCCGACCTACGAGCAGTACTTC. As protein: CASRFPTYEQYF. The J gene is TRBJ2-7, the V gene TRBV12-2. TRBV12-2 is termed a pseudogene. CDR3 size: 12 residues.

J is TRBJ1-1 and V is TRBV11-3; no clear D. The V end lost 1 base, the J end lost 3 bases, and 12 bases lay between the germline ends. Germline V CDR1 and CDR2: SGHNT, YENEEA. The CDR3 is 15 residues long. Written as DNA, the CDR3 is TGTGCCAGCAGCTTAGGGATTTTCGAAGACACTGAAGCTTTCTTT. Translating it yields CASSLGIFEDTEAFF.

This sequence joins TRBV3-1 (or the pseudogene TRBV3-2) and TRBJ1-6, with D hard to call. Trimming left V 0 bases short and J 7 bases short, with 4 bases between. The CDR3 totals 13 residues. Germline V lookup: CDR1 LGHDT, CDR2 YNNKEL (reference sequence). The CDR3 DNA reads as TGTGCCAGCAGCCAAGATCAGAATTCACCCCTCCACTTT. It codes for CASSQDQNSPLHF.

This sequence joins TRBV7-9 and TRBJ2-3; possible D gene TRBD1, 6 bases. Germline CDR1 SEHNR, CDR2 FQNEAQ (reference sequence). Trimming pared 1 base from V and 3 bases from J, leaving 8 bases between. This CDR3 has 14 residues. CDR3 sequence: CASSLDRETDTQYF. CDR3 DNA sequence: TGTGCCAGCAGCTTAGACAGGGAAACAGATACGCAGTATTTT.

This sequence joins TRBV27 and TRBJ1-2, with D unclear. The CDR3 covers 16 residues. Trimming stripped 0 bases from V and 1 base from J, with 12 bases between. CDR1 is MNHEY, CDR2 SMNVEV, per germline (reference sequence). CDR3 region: CASSLSKSSSNYGYTF. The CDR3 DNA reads TGTGCCAGCAGTTTATCGAAGTCTTCAAGTAACTATGGCTACACCTTC.

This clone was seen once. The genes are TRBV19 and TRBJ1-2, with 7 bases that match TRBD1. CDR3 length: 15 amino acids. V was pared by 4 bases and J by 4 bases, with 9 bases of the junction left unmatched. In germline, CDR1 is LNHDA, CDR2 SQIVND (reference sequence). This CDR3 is CASSKVTAGGYGYTF. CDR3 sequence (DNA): TGTGCCAGTAGTAAAGTAACGGCAGGGGGCTATGGCTACACCTTC.